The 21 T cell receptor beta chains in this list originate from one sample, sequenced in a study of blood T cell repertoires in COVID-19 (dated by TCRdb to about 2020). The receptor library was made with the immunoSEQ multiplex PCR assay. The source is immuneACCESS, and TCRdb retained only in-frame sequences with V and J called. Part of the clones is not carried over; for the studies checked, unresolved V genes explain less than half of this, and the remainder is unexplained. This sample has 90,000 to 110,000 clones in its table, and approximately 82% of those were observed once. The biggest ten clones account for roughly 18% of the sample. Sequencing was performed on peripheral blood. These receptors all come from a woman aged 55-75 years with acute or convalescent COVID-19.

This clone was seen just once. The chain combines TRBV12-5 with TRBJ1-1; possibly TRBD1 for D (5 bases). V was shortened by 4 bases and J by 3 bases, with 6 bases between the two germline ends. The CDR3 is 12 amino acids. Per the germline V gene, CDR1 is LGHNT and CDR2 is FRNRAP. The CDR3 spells CASGWGDTEAFF. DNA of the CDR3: TGTGCTAGTGGTTGGGGGGACACTGAAGCTTTCTTT.

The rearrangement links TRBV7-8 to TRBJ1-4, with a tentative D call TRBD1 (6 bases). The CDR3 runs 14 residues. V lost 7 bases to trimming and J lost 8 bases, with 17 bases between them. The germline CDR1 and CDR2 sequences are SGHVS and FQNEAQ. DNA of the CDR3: TGTGCCAGCACCCTGGGGGGGGCTGGGGAAAAACTGTTTTTT. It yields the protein CASTLGGAGEKLFF.

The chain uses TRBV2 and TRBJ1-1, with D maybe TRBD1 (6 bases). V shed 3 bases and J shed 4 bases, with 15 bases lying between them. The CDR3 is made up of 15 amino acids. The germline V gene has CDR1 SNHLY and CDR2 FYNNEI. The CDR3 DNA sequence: TGTGCCAGCAGTGAGAACAGGGTTTTAGTCACTGAAGCTTTCTTT. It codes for CASSENRVLVTEAFF.

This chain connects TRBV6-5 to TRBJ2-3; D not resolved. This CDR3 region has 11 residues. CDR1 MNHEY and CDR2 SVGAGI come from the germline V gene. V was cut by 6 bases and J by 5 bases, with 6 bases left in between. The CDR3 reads CASRIGDTQYF. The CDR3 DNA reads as TGTGCCAGCAGGATCGGAGATACGCAGTATTTT.

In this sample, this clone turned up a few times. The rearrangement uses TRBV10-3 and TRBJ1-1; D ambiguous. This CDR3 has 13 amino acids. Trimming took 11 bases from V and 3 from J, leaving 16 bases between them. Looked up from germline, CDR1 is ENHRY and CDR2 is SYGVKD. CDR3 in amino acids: CAASGKKDTEAFF. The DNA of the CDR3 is TGTGCCGCCTCGGGGAAAAAGGACACTGAAGCTTTCTTT.

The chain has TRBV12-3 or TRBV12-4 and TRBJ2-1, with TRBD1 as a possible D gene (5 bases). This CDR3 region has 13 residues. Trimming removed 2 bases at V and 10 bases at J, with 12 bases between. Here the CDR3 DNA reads TGTGCCAGCAGTTTAAGCACAGCAGGGGAGCAGTTCTTC. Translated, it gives CASSLSTAGEQFF.

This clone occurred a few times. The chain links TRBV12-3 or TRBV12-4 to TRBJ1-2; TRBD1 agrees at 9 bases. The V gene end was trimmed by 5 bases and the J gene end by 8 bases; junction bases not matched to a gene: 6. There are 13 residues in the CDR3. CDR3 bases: TGTGCCAGCAGTGCCGGGACAGGGCAAGGCTACACCTTC. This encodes CASSAGTGQGYTF.

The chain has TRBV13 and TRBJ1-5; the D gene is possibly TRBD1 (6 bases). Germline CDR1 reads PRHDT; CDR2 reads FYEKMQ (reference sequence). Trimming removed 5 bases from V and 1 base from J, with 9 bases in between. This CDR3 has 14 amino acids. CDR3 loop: CASSNRESNQPQHF. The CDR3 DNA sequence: TGTGCCAGCAGCAACAGGGAGAGCAATCAGCCCCAGCATTTT.

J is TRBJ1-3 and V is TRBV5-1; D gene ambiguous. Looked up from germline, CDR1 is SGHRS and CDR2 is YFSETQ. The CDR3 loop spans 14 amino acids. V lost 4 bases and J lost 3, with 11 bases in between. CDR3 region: CASSAEGIGNTIYF. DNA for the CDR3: TGCGCCAGCAGCGCCGAGGGTATTGGAAACACCATATATTTT.

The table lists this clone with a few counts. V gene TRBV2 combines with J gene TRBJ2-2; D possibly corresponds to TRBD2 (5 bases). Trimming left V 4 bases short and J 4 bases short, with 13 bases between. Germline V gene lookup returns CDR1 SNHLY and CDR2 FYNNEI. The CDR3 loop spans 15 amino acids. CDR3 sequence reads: CASSGVAGPTGELFF. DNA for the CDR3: TGTGCCAGCAGTGGGGTGGCGGGCCCCACCGGGGAGCTGTTTTTT.

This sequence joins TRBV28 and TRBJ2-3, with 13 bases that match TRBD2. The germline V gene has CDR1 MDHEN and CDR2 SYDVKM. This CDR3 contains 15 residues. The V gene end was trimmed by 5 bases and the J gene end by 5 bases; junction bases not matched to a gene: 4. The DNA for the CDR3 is TGTGCCAGCAGTACTAGCGGGGGGGCGTTAGATACGCAGTATTTT. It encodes CASSTSGGALDTQYF.

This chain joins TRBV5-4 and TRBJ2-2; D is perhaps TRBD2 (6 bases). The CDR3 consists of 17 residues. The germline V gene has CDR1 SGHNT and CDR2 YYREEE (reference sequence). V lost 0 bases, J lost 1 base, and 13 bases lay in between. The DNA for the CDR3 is TGTGCCAGCAGCTTGGCTCAGGGACTGGGGAACACCGGGGAGCTGTTTTTT. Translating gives CASSLAQGLGNTGELFF.

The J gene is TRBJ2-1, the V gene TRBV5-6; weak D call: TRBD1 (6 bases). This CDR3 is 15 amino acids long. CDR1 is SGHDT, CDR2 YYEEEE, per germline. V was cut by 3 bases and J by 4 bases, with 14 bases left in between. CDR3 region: CASSSKPTGYNEQFF. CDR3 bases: TGTGCCAGCAGCTCGAAGCCTACAGGGTACAATGAGCAGTTCTTC. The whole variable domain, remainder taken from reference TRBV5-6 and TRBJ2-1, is DAGVTQSPTHLIKTRGQQVTLRCSPKSGHDTVSWYQQALGQGPQFIFQYYEEEERQRGNFPDRFSGHQFPNYSSELNVNALLLGDSALYLCASSSKPTGYNEQFFGPGTRLTVL.

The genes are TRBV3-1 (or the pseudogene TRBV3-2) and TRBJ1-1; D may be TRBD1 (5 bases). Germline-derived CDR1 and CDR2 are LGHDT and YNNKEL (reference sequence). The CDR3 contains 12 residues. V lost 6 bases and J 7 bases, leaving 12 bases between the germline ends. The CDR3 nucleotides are TGTGCCAGCAGTCAGGGCCGGAATGAAGCTTTCTTT. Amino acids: CASSQGRNEAFF.

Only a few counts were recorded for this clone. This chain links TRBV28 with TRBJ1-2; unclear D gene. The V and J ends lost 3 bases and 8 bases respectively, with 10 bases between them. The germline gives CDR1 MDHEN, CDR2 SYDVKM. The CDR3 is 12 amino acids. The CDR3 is CASSFFGDGYTF. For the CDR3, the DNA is TGTGCCAGCAGTTTCTTCGGAGACGGCTACACCTTC.

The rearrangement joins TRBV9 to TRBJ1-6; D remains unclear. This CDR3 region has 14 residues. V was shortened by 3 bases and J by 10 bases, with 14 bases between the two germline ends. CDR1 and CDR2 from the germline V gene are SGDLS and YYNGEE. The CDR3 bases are TGTGCCAGCAGCGCGCGCGGGGAAGGGTCACCCCTCCACTTT. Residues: CASSARGEGSPLHF.

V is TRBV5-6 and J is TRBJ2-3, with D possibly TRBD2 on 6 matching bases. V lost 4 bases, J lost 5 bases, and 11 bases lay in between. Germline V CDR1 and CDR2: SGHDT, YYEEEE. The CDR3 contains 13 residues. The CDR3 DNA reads TGTGCCAGCAGCAAGGGACTTGTAGATACGCAGTATTTT. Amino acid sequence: CASSKGLVDTQYF. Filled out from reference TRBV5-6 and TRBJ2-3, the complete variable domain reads DAGVTQSPTHLIKTRGQQVTLRCSPKSGHDTVSWYQQALGQGPQFIFQYYEEEERQRGNFPDRFSGHQFPNYSSELNVNALLLGDSALYLCASSKGLVDTQYFGPGTRLTVL.

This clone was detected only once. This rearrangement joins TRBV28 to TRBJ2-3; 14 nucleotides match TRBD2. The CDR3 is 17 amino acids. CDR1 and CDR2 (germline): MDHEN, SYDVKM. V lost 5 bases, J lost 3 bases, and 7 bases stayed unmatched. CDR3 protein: CASSPRTSGGPTDTQYF. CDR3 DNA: TGTGCCAGCAGTCCCCGGACTAGCGGGGGGCCTACAGATACGCAGTATTTT.

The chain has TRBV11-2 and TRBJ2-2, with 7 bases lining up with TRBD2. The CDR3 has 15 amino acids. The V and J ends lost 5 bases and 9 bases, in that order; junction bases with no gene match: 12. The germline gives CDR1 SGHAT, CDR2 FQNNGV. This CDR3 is CASSPWQGGSRELFF. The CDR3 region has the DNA TGTGCCAGCAGCCCCTGGCAGGGAGGGTCTAGGGAGCTGTTTTTT.

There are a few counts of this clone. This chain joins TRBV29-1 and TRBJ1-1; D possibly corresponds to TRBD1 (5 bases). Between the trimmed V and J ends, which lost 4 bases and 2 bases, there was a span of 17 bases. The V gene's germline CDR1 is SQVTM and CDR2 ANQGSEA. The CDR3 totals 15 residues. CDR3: CSVGLQGFPNTEAFF. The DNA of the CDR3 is TGCAGCGTTGGACTCCAGGGTTTCCCTAACACTGAAGCTTTCTTT. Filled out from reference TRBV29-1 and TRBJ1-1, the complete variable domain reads SAVISQKPSRDICQRGTSLTIQCQVDSQVTMMFWYRQQPGQSLTLIATANQGSEATYESGFVIDKFPISRPNLTFSTLTVSNMSPEDSSIYLCSVGLQGFPNTEAFFGQGTRLTVV.

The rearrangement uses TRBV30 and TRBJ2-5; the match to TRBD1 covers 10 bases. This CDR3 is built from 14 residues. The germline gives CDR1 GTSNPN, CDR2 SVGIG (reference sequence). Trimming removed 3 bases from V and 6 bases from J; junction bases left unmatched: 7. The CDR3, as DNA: TGTGCCTGGAGGGGGCAGGGACAGGGGAAGACCCAGTACTTC. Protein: CAWRGQGQGKTQYF.